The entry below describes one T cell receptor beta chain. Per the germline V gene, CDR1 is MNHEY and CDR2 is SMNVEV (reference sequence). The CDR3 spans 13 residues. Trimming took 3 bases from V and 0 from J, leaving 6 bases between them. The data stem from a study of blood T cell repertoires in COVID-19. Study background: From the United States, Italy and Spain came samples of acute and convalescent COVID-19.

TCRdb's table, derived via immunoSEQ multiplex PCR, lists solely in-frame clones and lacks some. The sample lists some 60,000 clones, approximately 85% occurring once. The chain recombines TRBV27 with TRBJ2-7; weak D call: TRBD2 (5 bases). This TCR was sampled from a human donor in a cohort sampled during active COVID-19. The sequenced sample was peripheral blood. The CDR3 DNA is TGTGCCAGCAGTTTCGGGGTCTCCTACGAGCAGTACTTC. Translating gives CASSFGVSYEQYF.